This entry features one T cell receptor beta chain sequence. The antigen it recognizes is unknown. There are no base qualities to consult, and no much larger clone falls within one base. Receptors were amplified or captured by 5' RACE. Instrument on record: Illumina HiSeq 2500. A second PCR of about 6 to 11 cycles was run with a J-beta primer mix and a sample-barcoded 5' primer. A template-switch 5' adaptor carrying 12 random nucleotides introduced a unique molecular identifier onto each TCR beta cDNA molecule. Each sample yielded at least 2.5 million CDR3-containing paired-end reads. All of the RNA was converted into first-strand cDNA using the Mint cDNA synthesis kit, with a TRBC-specific oligonucleotide serving as the primer. Following uracil-DNA glycosylase treatment, all cDNA underwent a first 18-cycle PCR with the universal primers M1SS and BC2_uni_R. As for how the authors treated the data: For normalization, 1 million high-quality reads, each with a distinct molecular identifier, were randomly selected from each sample. Reads with shared molecular identifiers were discarded instead of being binned into consensus sequences. MiTCR, run with a Q25 quality threshold and the strictest error-elimination algorithm, handled CDR3 identification, clonotype clustering and error correction. Lower-bound total TCR beta diversity was estimated with a nonparametric unseen species model using Euler transformation. TCRdb took the public reads, trimmed them with fastp at Q25, ran MiXCR for clone calling and kept in-frame beta chains. Each CDR3 protein gets just one entry, which takes the most common genes and DNA from the rows behind it. These V and J calls rely on TCRdb rather than the paper's analysis. For this sample there are around 750,000 distinct CDR3 sequences; around half appear just once. In total, the top ten clones hold about 38% of the sample.

Taken from cysteine to phenylalanine, the CDR3 has 13 residues. Left in the record is the CDR3 DNA by itself, 39 bases read in frame from the first base. The CDR1 and CDR2 encoded by the germline V gene (reference sequence) are LGHDT and YNNKEL. The V and J ends are trimmed by 3 bases and 6 bases, leaving 9 bases between them. Systemically healthy Caucasian individuals from Russia, around 38 in total and aged about 6 to 95 years, were included as donors. Each donor gave around 9.5 milliliters of peripheral blood, collected into EDTA-treated Vacutainer tubes. Ficoll-Paque density-gradient centrifugation was used to isolate PBMCs, with at least 7 million per sample. Total RNA, at least 5.5 micrograms per sample, was extracted from PBMCs with Trizol reagent. Naive CD45RAhigh/CD27high T cell percentages were measured by flow cytometry on a PBMC aliquot from every donor. This specimen comes from a study of blood T cells in healthy people across ages (dated by TCRdb to the mid-2010s). In terms of the full investigation: Template switching captured roughly one uniquely barcoded TCR beta cDNA molecule per two T cells in model experiments. The donors were divided into four age groups: young (average around 16 years), middle-aged (roughly 40), aged (about 62) and long-lived (approximately 74). Two additional independent replicas of 1 million unique cDNA reads from the same blood draw were analyzed for two donors (one aged 18 to 30 and one aged 80 or older). To avoid experimental bias, donors of different ages were distributed randomly across sequencing lanes. The study measured age-related changes in TCR beta repertoire diversity using deep sequencing normalized with unique cDNA molecular identifiers. What the study reported, not specific to this receptor: As age increased, observed TCR beta diversity per million T cells dropped in a roughly linear way, and a significant reduction was already evident by age about 40. Estimates of total diversity based on one million sequenced T cells were regarded as lower bounds and as underestimates. The long-lived group showed more naive CD4+ T cells, fewer expanded clones and increased TCR diversity than the aged group, suggesting age selection. The CMV infection status of donors was not known, potentially confounding age-related changes in expanded clonotypes. Conclusive comparison of naive and antigen-experienced compartments was prevented by the profiling of bulk unsorted PBMCs. There was a strong correlation between observed TCR beta diversity and the percentage of naive T cells measured by flow cytometry.

The sequenced sample consisted of blood. The clonotype was recovered from a man older than 75 in good health. The rearrangement combines TRBV3-1 with TRBJ1-5, with the D gene uncertain. The CDR3 in this case is CASSHLEGQPQHF. The DNA reads as follows: TGTGCCAGCAGCCACCTAGAAGGTCAGCCCCAGCATTTT. The full variable domain, with segments outside the CDR3 supplied by the reference TRBV3-1 and TRBJ1-5 proteins, appears as DTAVSQTPKYLVTQMGNDKSIKCEQNLGHDTMYWYKQDSKKFLKIMFSYNNKELIINETVPNRFSPKSPDKAHLNLHINSLELGDSAVYFCASSHLEGQPQHFGDGTRLSIL.